The T cell receptor (beta chain) described here comes from a study of T cell changes during pregnancy in multiple sclerosis. Profiled with immunoSEQ multiplex PCR; TCRdb holds only in-frame clones, not every one. The data contain around 96,000 clones, nearly 95% of them singletons. There are 14 residues in the CDR3. Looked up from germline, CDR1 is MNHNS and CDR2 is SASEGT. V was trimmed by 8 bases and J by 2 bases, leaving 13 bases between them. Sequenced material: peripheral blood, taken after pregnancy. The chain recombines TRBV6-1 with TRBJ2-4, with a weak D call TRBD2 (5 bases). The sequence was obtained from a female donor in good health, enrolled as a control in a pregnancy study. Here the CDR3 DNA reads TGTGCCAGCGGGCTAGCTAATTCCAAAAACATTCAGTACTTC. It specifies CASGLANSKNIQYF.